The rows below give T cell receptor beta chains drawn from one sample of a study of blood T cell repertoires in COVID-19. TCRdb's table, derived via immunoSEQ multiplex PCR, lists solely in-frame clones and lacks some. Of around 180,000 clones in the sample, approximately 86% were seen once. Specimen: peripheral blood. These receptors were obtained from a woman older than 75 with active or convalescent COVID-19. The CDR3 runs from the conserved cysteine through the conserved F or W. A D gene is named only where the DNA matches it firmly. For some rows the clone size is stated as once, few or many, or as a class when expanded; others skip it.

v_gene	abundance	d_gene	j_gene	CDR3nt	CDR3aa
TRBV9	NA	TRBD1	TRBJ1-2	TGTGCCAGCAGCGTATCGACAGGGGATCTTGGTATCGGCTACACCTTC	CASSVSTGDLGIGYTF
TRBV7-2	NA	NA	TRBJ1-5	TGTGCCAGCAGCTCCCACGGGGGCAATCAGCCCCAGCATTTT	CASSSHGGNQPQHF
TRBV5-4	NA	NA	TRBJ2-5	TGTGCCAGCAGCTTGGATCCTAGCTCCGGGGAGACCCAGTACTTC	CASSLDPSSGETQYF
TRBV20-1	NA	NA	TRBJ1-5	TGCAGTGCTAGTCAGGGTTCTAATCAGCCCCAGCATTTT	CSASQGSNQPQHF
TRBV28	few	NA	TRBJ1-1	TGTGCCAGCAGTTTATTAGGGGGAAACACTGAAGCTTTCTTT	CASSLLGGNTEAFF
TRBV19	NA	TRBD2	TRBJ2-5	TGTGCCAGTAGTATTAGACTAGCGGGGAAAGAGACCCAGTACTTC	CASSIRLAGKETQYF
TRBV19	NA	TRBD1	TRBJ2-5	TGTGCCAGTAGGCAGCCAGGGGGCCAAGAGACCCAGTACTTC	CASRQPGGQETQYF
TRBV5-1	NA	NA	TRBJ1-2	TGCGCCAGCAGCTTTGGGCAGAATAACTATGGCTACACCTTC	CASSFGQNNYGYTF
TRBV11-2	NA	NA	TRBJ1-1	TGTGCCAGCAGCCCCGAGGGTATTGAAGCTTTCTTT	CASSPEGIEAFF
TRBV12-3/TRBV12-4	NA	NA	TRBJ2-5	TGTGCCAGCAGTCTCAGGGGGGCAGAGACCCAGTACTTC	CASSLRGAETQYF
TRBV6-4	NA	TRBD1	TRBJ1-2	TGTGCCAGCAGTCCCCAGGGGGGACAGTATGGCTACACCTTC	CASSPQGGQYGYTF
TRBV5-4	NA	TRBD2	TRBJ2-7	TGTGCCAGCAGCTTGGGGGGACTAGCGGGAGCTTCCTACGAGCAGTACTTC	CASSLGGLAGASYEQYF
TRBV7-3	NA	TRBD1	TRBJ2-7	TGTGCCAGCAGCTGGGACAGGGTAGACGAGCAGTACTTC	CASSWDRVDEQYF
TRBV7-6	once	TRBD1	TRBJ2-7	TGTGCCAGCAGCTTAGATATTCTGGGGACAGGGGTCGCCGAGCAGTACTTC	CASSLDILGTGVAEQYF
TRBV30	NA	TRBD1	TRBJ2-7	TGTGCCTGGAGTGGCTACGGGACAGGGGCCTACGAGCAGTACTTC	CAWSGYGTGAYEQYF
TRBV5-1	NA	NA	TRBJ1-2	TGCGCCAGCAGCTCCGTGACCGGAGCTAACTATGGCTACACCTTC	CASSSVTGANYGYTF
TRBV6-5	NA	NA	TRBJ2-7	TGTGCCAGCAGGCGGGGGCGGCCGAGCTCCTACGAGCAGTACTTC	CASRRGRPSSYEQYF
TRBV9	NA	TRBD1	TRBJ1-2	TGTGCCAGCAGCGTAGAAGGGGGCCGAGGAGGCTACACCTTC	CASSVEGGRGGYTF
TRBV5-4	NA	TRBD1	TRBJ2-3	TGTGCCAGCAGCTTGGCCAGGCGGACAGGGAGCACAGATACGCAGTATTTT	CASSLARRTGSTDTQYF
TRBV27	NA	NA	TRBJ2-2	TGTGCCAGCAGTCCTATAGGGGTCAAGGGGTGGGACACCGGGGAGCTGTTTTTT	CASSPIGVKGWDTGELFF
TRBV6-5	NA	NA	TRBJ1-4	TGTGCCAGCAGATCAGGGATCATGAAACTGTTTTTT	CASRSGIMKLFF
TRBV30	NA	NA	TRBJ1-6	TGTGCCTGGAGTAGGACAGTTTCACCCCTCCACTTT	CAWSRTVSPLHF
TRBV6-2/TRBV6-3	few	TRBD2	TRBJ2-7	TGTGCCAGCAGTTACAGGCGGGAGGGCGGTTACGAGCAGTACTTC	CASSYRREGGYEQYF
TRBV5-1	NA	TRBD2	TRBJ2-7	TGCGCCAGCAGCTTGGCGGGACTAGCGGGGTACGAGCAGTACTTC	CASSLAGLAGYEQYF
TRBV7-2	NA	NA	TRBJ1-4	TGTGCCAGCAGCTTAGGGCCAAGCAGGGTCAATGAAAAACTGTTTTTT	CASSLGPSRVNEKLFF
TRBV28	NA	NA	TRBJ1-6	TGTGCCAGCAGTCCCCCGCGGGGGTCCGCAAGTGCCCTCCACTTT	CASSPPRGSASALHF
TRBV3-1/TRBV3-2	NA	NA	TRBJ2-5	TGTGCCAGCAGCCGTCAACACAGAGATAGCGGTTCTGCCCTCCAAGAGACCCAGTACTTC	CASSRQHRDSGSALQETQYF
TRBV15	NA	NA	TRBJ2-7	TGTGCCACCAGCAGAGATTCGGTGCAGTACTTC	CATSRDSVQYF
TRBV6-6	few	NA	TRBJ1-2	TGTGCCAGCAGCCCGGACACCTACTATGGCTACACCTTC	CASSPDTYYGYTF
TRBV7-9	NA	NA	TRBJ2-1	TGTGCCAGCAGCTCGAGAGGCAGATTGATCTACAATGAGCAGTTCTTC	CASSSRGRLIYNEQFF
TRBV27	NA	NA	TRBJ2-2	TGTGCCAGCAGTTCGTCCGGAAACAGCAAAACCGGGGAGCTGTTTTTT	CASSSSGNSKTGELFF
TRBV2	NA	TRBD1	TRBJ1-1	TGTGCCAGCAGTTATGACAGGGGGCTCGTTCCCACTGAAGCTTTCTTT	CASSYDRGLVPTEAFF